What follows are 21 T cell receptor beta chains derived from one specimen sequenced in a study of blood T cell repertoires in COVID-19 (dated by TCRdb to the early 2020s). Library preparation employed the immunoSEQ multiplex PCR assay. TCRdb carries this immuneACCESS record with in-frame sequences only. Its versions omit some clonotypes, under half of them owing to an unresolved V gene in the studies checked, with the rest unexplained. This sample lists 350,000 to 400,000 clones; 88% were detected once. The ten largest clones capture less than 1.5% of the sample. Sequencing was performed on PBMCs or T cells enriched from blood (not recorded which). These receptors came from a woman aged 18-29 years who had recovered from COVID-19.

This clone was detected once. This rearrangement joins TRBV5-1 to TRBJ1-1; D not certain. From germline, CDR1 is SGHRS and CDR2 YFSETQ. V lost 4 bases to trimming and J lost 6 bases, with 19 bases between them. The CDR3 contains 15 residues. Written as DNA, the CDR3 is TGCGCCAGCAGCGAATATTCTATGAGGGAGTCTGAAGCTTTCTTT. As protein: CASSEYSMRESEAFF.

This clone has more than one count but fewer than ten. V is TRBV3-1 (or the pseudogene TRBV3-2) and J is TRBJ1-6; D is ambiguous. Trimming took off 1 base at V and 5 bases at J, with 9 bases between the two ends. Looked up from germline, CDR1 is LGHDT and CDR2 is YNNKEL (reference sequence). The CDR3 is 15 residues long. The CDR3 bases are TGTGCCAGCAGCCAAGCGGGAGCGGATAATTCACCCCTCCACTTT. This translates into CASSQAGADNSPLHF.

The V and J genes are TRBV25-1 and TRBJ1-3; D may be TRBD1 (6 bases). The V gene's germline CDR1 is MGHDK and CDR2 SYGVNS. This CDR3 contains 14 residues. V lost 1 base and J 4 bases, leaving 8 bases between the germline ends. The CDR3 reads CASSESTGGNTIYF. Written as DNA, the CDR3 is TGTGCCAGCAGTGAATCAACAGGGGGAAACACCATATATTTT.

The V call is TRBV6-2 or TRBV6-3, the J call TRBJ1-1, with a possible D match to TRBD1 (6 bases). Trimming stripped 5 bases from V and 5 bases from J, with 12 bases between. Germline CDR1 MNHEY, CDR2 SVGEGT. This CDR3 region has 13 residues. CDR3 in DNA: TGTGCCAGCAGTAGGGGGACGAGGACTGAAGCTTTCTTT. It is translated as CASSRGTRTEAFF.

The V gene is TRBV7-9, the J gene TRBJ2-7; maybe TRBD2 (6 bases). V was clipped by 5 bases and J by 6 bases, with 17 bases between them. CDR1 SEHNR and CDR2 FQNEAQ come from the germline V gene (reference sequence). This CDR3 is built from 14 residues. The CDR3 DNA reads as TGTGCCAGCAGCCACCCGGGACTTGAAAGCGAGCAGTACTTC. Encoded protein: CASSHPGLESEQYF.

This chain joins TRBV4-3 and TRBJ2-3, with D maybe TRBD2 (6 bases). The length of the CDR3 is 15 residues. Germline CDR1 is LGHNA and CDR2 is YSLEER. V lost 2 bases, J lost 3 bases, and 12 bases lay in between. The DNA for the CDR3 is TGCGCCAGCAGCCAATCGGGGGAAAGGACAGATACGCAGTATTTT. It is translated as CASSQSGERTDTQYF.

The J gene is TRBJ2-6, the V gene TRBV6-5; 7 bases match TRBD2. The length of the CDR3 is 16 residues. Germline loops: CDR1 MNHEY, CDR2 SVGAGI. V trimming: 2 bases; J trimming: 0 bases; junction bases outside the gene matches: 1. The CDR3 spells CASSYAGVSGANVLTF. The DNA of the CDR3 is TGTGCCAGCAGTTACGCGGGAGTCTCTGGGGCCAACGTCCTGACTTTC.

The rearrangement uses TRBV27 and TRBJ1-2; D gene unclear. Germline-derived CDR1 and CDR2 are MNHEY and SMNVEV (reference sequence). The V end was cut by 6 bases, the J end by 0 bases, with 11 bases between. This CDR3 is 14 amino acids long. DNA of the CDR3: TGTGCCAGCAGGACGGCCGGGTCTAACTATGGCTACACCTTC. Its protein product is CASRTAGSNYGYTF.

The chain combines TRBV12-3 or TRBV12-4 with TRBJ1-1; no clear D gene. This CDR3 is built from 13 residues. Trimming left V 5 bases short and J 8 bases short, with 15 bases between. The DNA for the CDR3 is TGTGCCAGCAGTCCAGTGGCCGTCCCAGAAGCTTTCTTT. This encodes CASSPVAVPEAFF.

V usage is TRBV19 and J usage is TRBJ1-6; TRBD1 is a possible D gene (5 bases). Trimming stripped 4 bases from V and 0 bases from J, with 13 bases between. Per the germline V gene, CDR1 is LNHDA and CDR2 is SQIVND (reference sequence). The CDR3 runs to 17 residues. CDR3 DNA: TGTGCCAGTAGTACCAGACAGAGGAGCTCCTATAATTCACCCCTCCACTTT. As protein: CASSTRQRSSYNSPLHF.

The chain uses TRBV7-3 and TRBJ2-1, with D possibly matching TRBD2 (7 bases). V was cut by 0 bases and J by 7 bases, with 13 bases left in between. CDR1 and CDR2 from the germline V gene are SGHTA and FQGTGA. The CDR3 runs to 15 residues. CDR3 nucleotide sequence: TGTGCCAGCAGCTTAACAGTGGGGGGGCGAAATGAGCAGTTCTTC. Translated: CASSLTVGGRNEQFF. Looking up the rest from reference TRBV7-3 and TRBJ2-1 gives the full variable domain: GAGVSQTPSNKVTEKGKYVELRCDPISGHTALYWYRQSLGQGPEFLIYFQGTGAADDSGLPNDRFFAVRPEGSVSTLKIQRTERGDSAVYLCASSLTVGGRNEQFFGPGTRLTVL.

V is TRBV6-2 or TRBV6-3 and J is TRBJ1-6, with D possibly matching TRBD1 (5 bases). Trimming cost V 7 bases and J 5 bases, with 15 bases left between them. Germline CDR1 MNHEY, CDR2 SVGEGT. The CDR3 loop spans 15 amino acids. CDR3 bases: TGTGCCAGCACCCCCATCGACAGAGATAATTCACCCCTCCACTTT. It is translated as CASTPIDRDNSPLHF.

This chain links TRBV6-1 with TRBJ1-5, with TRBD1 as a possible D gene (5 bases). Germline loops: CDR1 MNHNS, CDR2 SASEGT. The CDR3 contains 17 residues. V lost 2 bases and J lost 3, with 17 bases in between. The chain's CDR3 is CASSEWGGLPPNQPQHF. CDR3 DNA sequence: TGTGCCAGCAGTGAATGGGGGGGACTGCCCCCCAATCAGCCCCAGCATTTT.

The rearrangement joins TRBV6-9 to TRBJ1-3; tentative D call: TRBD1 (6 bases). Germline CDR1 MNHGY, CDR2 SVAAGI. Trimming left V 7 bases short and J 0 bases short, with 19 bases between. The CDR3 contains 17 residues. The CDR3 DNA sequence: TGTGCCAGCACTAACGTGGCGGACAGCCTCTCTGGAAACACCATATATTTT. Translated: CASTNVADSLSGNTIYF.

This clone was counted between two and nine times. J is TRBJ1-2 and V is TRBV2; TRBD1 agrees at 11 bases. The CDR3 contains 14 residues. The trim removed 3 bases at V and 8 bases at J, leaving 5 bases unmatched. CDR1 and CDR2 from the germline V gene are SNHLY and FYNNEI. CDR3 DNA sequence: TGTGCCAGCAGTGATTGGGGACAGGGGGGCGGCTACACCTTC. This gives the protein CASSDWGQGGGYTF.

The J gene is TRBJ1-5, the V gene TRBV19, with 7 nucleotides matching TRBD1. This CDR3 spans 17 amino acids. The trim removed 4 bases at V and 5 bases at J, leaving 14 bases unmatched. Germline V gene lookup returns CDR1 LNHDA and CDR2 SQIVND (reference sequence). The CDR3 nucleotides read TGTGCCAGTAGTACCTTCCAGACAGGGTTGGGGGATCAGCCCCAGCATTTT. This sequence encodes CASSTFQTGLGDQPQHF.

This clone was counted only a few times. CDR3 in amino acids: CASSQEGLAGRTGELFF. DNA for the CDR3: TGTGCCAGCAGCCAAGAGGGACTAGCGGGTCGCACCGGGGAGCTGTTTTTT. The chain combines TRBV4-2 with TRBJ2-2; TRBD2 aligns across 12 bases. This CDR3 is built from 17 residues. Germline V gene data show CDR1 as LGHNA and CDR2 as YNFKEQ. The J segment lost 4 bases and the V segment lost 0 bases, leaving 3 bases of the junction unmatched.

The chain's CDR3 is CASSEVALVLGNTIYF. DNA of the CDR3: TGTGCCAGCAGTGAAGTGGCTCTCGTTTTGGGAAACACCATATATTTT. The chain uses TRBV2 and TRBJ1-3; D unresolved. This CDR3 has 16 amino acids. CDR1 and CDR2 from the germline V gene are SNHLY and FYNNEI. Between the trimmed V and J ends, which lost 1 base and 4 bases, there was a span of 14 bases.

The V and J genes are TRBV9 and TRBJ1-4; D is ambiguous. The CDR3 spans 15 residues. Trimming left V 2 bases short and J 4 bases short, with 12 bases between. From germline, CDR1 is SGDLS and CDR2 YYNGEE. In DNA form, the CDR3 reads TGTGCCAGCAGCGTCACGATCGGGGTTAATGAAAAACTGTTTTTT. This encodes CASSVTIGVNEKLFF.

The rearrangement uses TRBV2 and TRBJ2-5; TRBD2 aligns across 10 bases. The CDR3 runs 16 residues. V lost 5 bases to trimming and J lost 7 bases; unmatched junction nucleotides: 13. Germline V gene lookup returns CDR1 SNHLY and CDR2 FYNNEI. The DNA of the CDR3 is TGTGCCAGCAGTTACTCCGCAGCGGGGGGGCGAGGGACCCAGTACTTC. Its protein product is CASSYSAAGGRGTQYF.

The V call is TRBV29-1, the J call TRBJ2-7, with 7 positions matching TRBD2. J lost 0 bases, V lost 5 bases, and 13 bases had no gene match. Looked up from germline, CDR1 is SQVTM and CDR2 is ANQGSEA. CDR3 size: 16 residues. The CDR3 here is CSVPLGGERSSYEQYF. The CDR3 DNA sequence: TGCAGCGTTCCGTTGGGAGGGGAGCGTAGCTCCTACGAGCAGTACTTC.